The 31 T cell receptor beta chains below all came from one sample that was sequenced in a study of T cells in Graves' hyperthyroidism and ophthalmopathy. RNA transcripts gave rise to amplified TCR beta CDR3 regions. The study used the HTBI primer set for a first-round RT-PCR of the TCR CDR3. TCRdb used MiXCR to reprocess the multiplex PCR reads, holding one entry per CDR3 protein. This sample has about 640,000 distinct CDR3 sequences, with more than 12% found just once. Sequenced material: blood. These receptors were taken from a woman in her forties or fifties with Graves' ophthalmopathy.

The V call is TRBV6-5, the J call TRBJ2-1, with TRBD2 identical over 8 bases. The ends lost 2 bases at V and 6 bases at J; junction bases unmatched: 12. The germline V gene has CDR1 MNHEY and CDR2 SVGAGI. This CDR3 comprises 17 residues. The DNA for the CDR3 is TGTGCCAGCAGTTACCAGCGGGAGAGGGGCCTTGGCAATGAGCAGTTCTTC. It is translated as CASSYQRERGLGNEQFF.

This clonotype was counted many times. The chain has TRBV14 and TRBJ2-2, with 8 positions matching TRBD1. This CDR3 comprises 15 residues. The germline V gene encodes CDR1 SGHDN and CDR2 FVKESK. Trimming at V came to 1 base and at J to 9 bases, leaving 7 bases not matched to a gene. The CDR3 DNA follows: TGTGCCAGCAGCCAAGTGCAGGGGGCTCGTCGGGAGCTGTTTTTT. It is translated as CASSQVQGARRELFF. Together with reference TRBV14 and TRBJ2-2, the CDR3 gives the full variable domain: EAGVTQFPSHSVIEKGQTVTLRCDPISGHDNLYWYRRVMGKEIKFLLHFVKESKQDESGMPNNRFLAERTGGTYSTLKVQPAELEDSGVYFCASSQVQGARRELFFGEGSRLTVL.

This clonotype came up many times. J is TRBJ2-3 and V is TRBV3-1, with 13 bases aligning to TRBD2. CDR1 and CDR2 (germline): LGHDT, YNNKEL (reference sequence). The V and J ends lost 6 bases and 5 bases, in that order; junction bases with no gene match: 5. The CDR3 spans 15 residues. The CDR3 sequence: CASSLGLAGEDTQYF. In nucleotides, the CDR3 is TGTGCCAGCAGTCTCGGACTAGCGGGAGAAGATACGCAGTATTTT.

This clonotype was seen at least ten times. The V gene is TRBV7-2, the J gene TRBJ2-5; unclear D gene. The CDR3 runs to 13 residues. Germline assignment: CDR1 SGHTA and CDR2 FQGNSA. V dropped 2 bases and J dropped 5 bases, with 9 bases sitting between them. CDR3 protein: CASSLNGWETQYF. Written as DNA, the CDR3 is TGTGCCAGCAGCTTAAACGGCTGGGAGACCCAGTACTTC.

This clonotype was seen ten or more times. V and J are TRBV6-1 and TRBJ1-2; 8 positions match TRBD1. Looked up from germline, CDR1 is MNHNS and CDR2 is SASEGT. V shed 6 bases, J shed 4 bases, and the junction held 13 bases outside the gene matches. This CDR3 comprises 16 residues. The DNA for the CDR3 is TGTGCCAGCAGGACAGGGGCCTTCGATTTTCGCTATGGCTACACCTTC. Translating it yields CASRTGAFDFRYGYTF.

This clonotype appeared many times. One end of the junction fails to match germline, which may point to a read error. This chain links TRBV28 with TRBJ2-7; a possible D gene is TRBD2 (6 bases). Germline V gene data show CDR1 as MDHEN and CDR2 as SYDVKM. The CDR3 has 13 amino acids. The CDR3 protein is CASRFSGAYEQYF. CDR3 bases: TGTGCCAGCCGTTTTTCGGGAGCGTACGAGCAGTACTTC.

The chain couples TRBV6-2 or TRBV6-3 to TRBJ2-2; D uncertain. Germline CDR1 reads MNHEY; CDR2 reads SVGEGT. V was clipped by 5 bases and J by 0 bases, with 7 bases between them. The CDR3 runs to 14 residues. CDR3 in amino acids: CASSPQSNTGELFF. The DNA for the CDR3 is TGTGCCAGCAGTCCCCAATCGAACACCGGGGAGCTGTTTTTT.

The chain carries TRBV4-1 and TRBJ1-5; the D is unclear. Per the germline V gene, CDR1 is MGHRA and CDR2 is YSYEKL. The CDR3 spans 16 residues. With 2 bases removed from V and 0 bases from J, the gap between germline ends came to 11 bases. This chain's CDR3 is CASSQLENYSNQPQHF. The CDR3 nucleotides read TGCGCCAGCAGCCAATTGGAGAACTATAGCAATCAGCCCCAGCATTTT.

Many counts were recorded for this clonotype. The chain recombines TRBV28 with TRBJ1-5, with 7 bases fitting TRBD1. This CDR3 spans 17 amino acids. The V gene end was trimmed by 6 bases and the J gene end by 0 bases; junction bases not matched to a gene: 11. Germline V CDR1 and CDR2: MDHEN, SYDVKM. The CDR3 here is CASRRPQGGYSNQPQHF. CDR3 nucleotides: TGTGCCAGCAGGCGACCTCAGGGGGGTTATAGCAATCAGCCCCAGCATTTT.

This clonotype was seen repeatedly, ten times or more. The gene calls are TRBV28 and TRBJ1-4; D possibly corresponds to TRBD1 (5 bases). CDR1 and CDR2 from the germline V gene are MDHEN and SYDVKM. Trimming left V 7 bases short and J 7 bases short, with 19 bases between. There are 15 residues in the CDR3. This chain's CDR3 is CASKKKQASGEKLFF. DNA of the CDR3: TGTGCCAGCAAGAAAAAACAGGCATCGGGTGAAAAACTGTTTTTT.

The CDR3 protein is CASSLVGTGVEQYF. The DNA of the CDR3 is TGTGCCAGCAGCTTAGTTGGGACAGGGGTCGAGCAGTACTTC. The V gene is TRBV7-6, the J gene TRBJ2-7; 10 bases match TRBD1. Germline values: CDR1 SGHVS, CDR2 FNYEAQ. The CDR3 is 14 amino acids. The V gene end was trimmed by 1 base and the J gene end by 6 bases; junction bases not matched to a gene: 3.

The rearrangement uses TRBV7-9 and TRBJ2-1, with D perhaps given as TRBD1 or TRBD2 (5 bases each). This CDR3 contains 18 residues. Germline V gives CDR1 SEHNR, CDR2 FQNEAQ (reference sequence). The V end was cut by 4 bases, the J end by 4 bases, with 23 bases between. Here the CDR3 reads CASSSSGTPPPPYNEQFF. CDR3 bases: TGTGCCAGCAGCTCCTCAGGGACCCCACCACCCCCTTACAATGAGCAGTTCTTC.

Ten or more counts support this clonotype. CDR3 region: CASSLRTGVSMNTEAFF. In DNA, the CDR3 is TGTGCCAGCAGTCTCAGGACAGGGGTTTCAATGAACACTGAAGCTTTCTTT. V gene TRBV28 combines with J gene TRBJ1-1; 9 bases are shared with TRBD1. This CDR3 region has 17 residues. The trim removed 5 bases at V and 0 bases at J, leaving 10 bases unmatched. Germline assignment: CDR1 MDHEN and CDR2 SYDVKM.

The V gene is TRBV12-3 or TRBV12-4, the J gene TRBJ1-4; D not certain. Trimming removed 5 bases from V and 4 bases from J, with 11 bases in between. The CDR3 contains 14 residues. CDR3: CASSGGWGNEKLFF. Written as DNA, the CDR3 is TGTGCCAGCAGTGGAGGTTGGGGTAATGAAAAACTGTTTTTT.

This clonotype was detected many times. This sequence joins TRBV24-1 and TRBJ2-1; D gene unclear. This CDR3 has 17 residues. Trimming took off 5 bases at V and 7 bases at J, with 23 bases between the two ends. Germline assignment: CDR1 KGHDR and CDR2 SFDVKD. For the CDR3, the DNA is TGTGCCACCAGTGGAATTACTGAGATTGCAGGAAAAAATGAGCAGTTCTTC. It yields the protein CATSGITEIAGKNEQFF.

This clonotype appeared a few times. The gene calls are TRBV29-1 and TRBJ2-5; no clear D. Germline lookup yields CDR1 SQVTM and CDR2 ANQGSEA. CDR3 size: 12 residues. Trimming stripped 3 bases from V and 0 bases from J, with 5 bases between. CDR3 in amino acids: CSVDRNQETQYF. The CDR3 DNA reads as TGCAGCGTTGACAGGAACCAAGAGACCCAGTACTTC.

The chain links TRBV19 to TRBJ2-3, with D possibly being TRBD2 (5 bases). This CDR3 region has 17 residues. The V and J ends lost 5 bases and 1 base respectively, with 19 bases between them. Germline CDR1 is LNHDA and CDR2 is SQIVND (reference sequence). The chain's CDR3 is CASSAGFERTGTDTQYF. CDR3 in DNA: TGTGCCAGTAGTGCCGGGTTTGAGCGGACGGGCACAGATACGCAGTATTTT.

J is TRBJ2-2 and V is TRBV27; a weak D match, TRBD2 (5 bases). Germline V CDR1 and CDR2: MNHEY, SMNVEV (reference sequence). The CDR3 has 16 amino acids. The V and J ends lost 4 bases and 1 base respectively, with 13 bases between them. CDR3 coding DNA: TGTGCCAGCAGTTCCGTCGGGGTCGTGAACACCGGGGAGCTGTTTTTT. This codes for CASSSVGVVNTGELFF.

This clonotype was counted at least ten times. The chain couples TRBV5-1 to TRBJ2-2; D gene uncertain. Germline CDR1 is SGHRS and CDR2 is YFSETQ. V was trimmed by 0 bases and J by 1 base, leaving 7 bases between them. The CDR3 loop spans 15 amino acids. CDR3 bases: TGCGCCAGCAGCTTGGCAGCGTTGAACACCGGGGAGCTGTTTTTT. It translates to CASSLAALNTGELFF.

This clonotype was seen only once. In this CDR3 the conserved last residue, phenylalanine or tryptophan, is missing, so a read error is likely. The chain uses TRBV30 and TRBJ2-5, with D perhaps matching TRBD2 (7 bases). Germline V CDR1 and CDR2: GTSNPN, SVGIG (reference sequence). V lost 3 bases to trimming and J lost 5 bases, with 13 bases between them. This CDR3 spans 13 amino acids. CDR3: CAWRRGGLETQYS. CDR3 bases: TGTGCCTGGAGGAGGGGGGGCCTGGAGACCCAGTACTCC.

This clonotype was counted once. The V gene is TRBV7-9, the J gene TRBJ1-2; D is unclear. CDR1 SEHNR and CDR2 FQNEAQ come from the germline V gene (reference sequence). V lost 5 bases and J lost 6, with 13 bases in between. The CDR3 consists of 13 residues. This CDR3 reads CASSPRWADGYTF. CDR3 in DNA: TGTGCCAGCAGCCCCAGATGGGCGGATGGCTACACCTTC.

This clonotype was counted at least ten times. V and J are TRBV20-1 and TRBJ2-1; D is unclear. The V and J ends lost 6 bases and 0 bases respectively, with 12 bases between them. The CDR3 runs to 14 residues. In germline, CDR1 is DFQATT, CDR2 SNEGSKA (reference sequence). CDR3 nucleotide sequence: TGCAGTGCCACTCCGCCAAGCTCCTACAATGAGCAGTTCTTC. Amino acid sequence: CSATPPSSYNEQFF.

Note on this clonotype: With a much larger clone just one base away, this may be a read error. V and J are TRBV27 and TRBJ2-3; D not resolved. The CDR3 consists of 14 residues. Germline-derived CDR1 and CDR2 are MNHEY and SMNVEV (reference sequence). CDR3 sequence reads: CASSSLPTTDTRYF. DNA for the CDR3: TGTGCCAGCAGTTCCCTCCCTACCACAGATACGCGGTATTTT.

This clonotype was counted ten times or more. The chain is built from TRBV27 and TRBJ2-3, with D possibly being TRBD2 (6 bases). This CDR3 has 18 amino acids. V dropped 4 bases and J dropped 2 bases, with 22 bases sitting between them. Germline CDR1 and CDR2: MNHEY and SMNVEV (reference sequence). The DNA for the CDR3 is TGTGCCAGCAGTTCCTTGGGGACTCTGGAGTCCCACACAGATACGCAGTATTTT. The encoded protein is CASSSLGTLESHTDTQYF.

This clonotype has ten or more counts. The J gene is TRBJ2-3, the V gene TRBV20-1, with D perhaps matching TRBD2 (6 bases). V was trimmed by 1 base and J by 2 bases, leaving 22 bases between them. The CDR3 runs to 18 residues. Germline assignment: CDR1 DFQATT and CDR2 SNEGSKA (reference sequence). The chain's CDR3 is CSARVPLSIADHTDTQYF. The CDR3 DNA sequence: TGCAGTGCTAGAGTTCCCCTCTCAATAGCGGATCACACAGATACGCAGTATTTT.

This clonotype was detected many times. The chain is built from TRBV6-1 and TRBJ2-1; D unclear. CDR1 is MNHNS, CDR2 SASEGT, per germline. The CDR3 has 13 amino acids. The ends were cut back, 7 bases at V and 9 bases at J, with 16 bases in the middle. The CDR3 region is CASNPMGLVEQFF. The DNA for the CDR3 is TGTGCCAGCAACCCAATGGGGTTAGTTGAGCAGTTCTTC.

This clonotype came up many times. This rearrangement joins TRBV5-1 to TRBJ1-4; 8 bases match TRBD1. The CDR3 totals 15 residues. Looked up from germline, CDR1 is SGHRS and CDR2 is YFSETQ. Germline trimming cut 4 bases from V and 6 bases from J; bases unmatched to any gene: 8. The CDR3 protein is CASSPRTGFDEKLFF. The CDR3 DNA reads TGCGCCAGCAGCCCCCGGACAGGGTTTGATGAAAAACTGTTTTTT.

This clonotype was seen repeatedly, ten times or more. The V gene is TRBV6-1, the J gene TRBJ1-1; TRBD1 is a possible D gene (5 bases). Looked up from germline, CDR1 is MNHNS and CDR2 is SASEGT. This CDR3 has 15 amino acids. Trimming shortened V by 8 bases and J by 4 bases, and 20 bases separated the two germline ends. Here the CDR3 reads CASGPGTYGSTEAFF. The CDR3 DNA sequence: TGTGCCAGCGGACCCGGGACGTATGGATCCACTGAAGCTTTCTTT.

This clonotype was picked up a small number of times. This sequence joins TRBV4-1 and TRBJ2-2, with 7 bases that match TRBD1. CDR3 size: 16 residues. Germline V gene data show CDR1 as MGHRA and CDR2 as YSYEKL. J lost 0 bases, V lost 3 bases, and 4 bases had no gene match. The CDR3 loop reads CASSHSGQPNTGELFF. DNA of the CDR3: TGCGCCAGCAGCCATTCGGGACAGCCGAACACCGGGGAGCTGTTTTTT.

This chain connects TRBV7-6 to TRBJ2-1; 7 bases agree with TRBD2. Germline V gene sequence: CDR1 SGHVS, CDR2 FNYEAQ. This CDR3 spans 14 amino acids. V was pared by 3 bases and J by 9 bases, with 8 bases of the junction left unmatched. Written as DNA, the CDR3 is TGTGCCAGCAGCTTTGGGAGGGCCCCTCTTGAGCAGTTCTTC. It specifies CASSFGRAPLEQFF.

V usage is TRBV27 and J usage is TRBJ2-5, with 7 positions matching TRBD2. The CDR3 is 15 residues long. The trim removed 0 bases at V and 7 bases at J, leaving 8 bases unmatched. Per the germline V gene, CDR1 is MNHEY and CDR2 is SMNVEV (reference sequence). The CDR3 reads CASSLSSGGSGTQYF. CDR3 coding DNA: TGTGCCAGCAGTTTATCGAGCGGCGGGAGTGGGACCCAGTACTTC.